This T cell receptor beta chain appears in the sequencing data of a study of cytomegalovirus exposure and HLA in healthy donors. Points on this clone: Antigen: not known.

General observations from the study: Per published accounts, TCR beta sequences correctly predicted the HLA-A and HLA-B alleles of most subjects. Donors were assumed by presence/absence analyses to have roughly uniform sequencing depth. According to an earlier analysis, most TCR beta V segments yielded productive rearrangements about 87% or about 30% of the time. According to a later analysis, donors in an Asian-associated ancestry cluster reportedly had fewer N-insertions than the approximately 670-donor mean.

This PCR relied on a set of 60 Vbeta primers and 13 Jbeta primers. TCRdb keeps only in-frame clones here, not all; method: immunoSEQ multiplex PCR. The table shows about 120,000 clones, with about 8.6% occurring only once. Germline-derived CDR1 and CDR2 are SGHRS and YFSETQ. Trimming pared 1 base from V and 0 bases from J, leaving 2 bases between. This CDR3 is built from 13 residues. This TCR was recovered from a woman aged 40 to 55 in good health and CMV-seropositive. Sequencing was performed on PBMCs. V usage is TRBV5-1 and J usage is TRBJ1-5; D unresolved. DNA of the CDR3: TGCGCCAGCAGCTTGTATAGCAATCAGCCCCAGCATTTT. Translated, it gives CASSLYSNQPQHF.